This T cell receptor (beta chain) appears in the sequencing data of a study of blood T cell repertoires in COVID-19. Across the whole study: Donors in the United States, Italy and Spain gave samples during acute or convalescent COVID-19.

Produced via immunoSEQ multiplex PCR; TCRdb's table is partial and in-frame only. Of about 100,000 clones listed, around four fifths are singletons. Germline V gene sequence: CDR1 MNHEY, CDR2 SMNVEV (reference sequence). The length of the CDR3 is 12 residues. V shed 8 bases and J 4 bases; nucleotides not matched to a gene: 2. The sequenced material came from peripheral blood. This TCR derives from a man aged 50 to 59 with active or convalescent COVID-19. The rearrangement joins TRBV27 to TRBJ2-1, with 7 positions matching TRBD2. CDR3 in amino acids: CASQRGYNEQFF. In nucleotides, the CDR3 is TGTGCCAGCCAGCGGGGTTACAATGAGCAGTTCTTC.